This record covers a single TCR beta chain. The length of the CDR3 is 13 residues. Trimming cost V 1 base and J 3 bases, with 6 bases left between them. From germline, CDR1 is SGHAT and CDR2 FQNNGV. This sample stems from a study of OX40 agonist ivuxolimab in advanced cancers. Profiled with immunoSEQ multiplex PCR; TCRdb holds only in-frame clones, not every one. Among roughly 61,000 clones listed, 75% to 90% were seen once. This rearrangement joins TRBV11-2 to TRBJ1-1; no definite D call. This specimen was CD4+ or CD8+ T cells sorted from blood, taken in a trial of the OX40 agonist ivuxolimab. This receptor was taken from an adult with an advanced solid tumor such as melanoma, head and neck, liver or kidney cancer. CDR3 loop: CASSLVMDTEAFF. The DNA for the CDR3 is TGTGCCAGCAGCTTAGTTATGGACACTGAAGCTTTCTTT.